Here is one T cell receptor (beta chain) with its context. It lacks a known antigen. This entry comes from a study of alternative splicing in chronic myeloid leukemia remission (dated by TCRdb to the early 2020s). About the study as a whole: Peripheral blood from chronic-phase CML patients at diagnosis and remission was profiled by RNA sequencing and compared with healthy donors. The median age was around 52 years at diagnosis, under 60 at remission and roughly 37 for the healthy controls. Total RNA was extracted with Trizol from peripheral blood mononuclear cells of diagnosis, remission and control samples. In terms of female/male counts, the diagnosis samples were 11/5, the remission samples were 8/3 and the controls were 2/4.

Libraries were built with bulk RNA-seq. The TruSeq Stranded RNA sample prep kit was used to generate libraries of poly-A-enriched mRNA from an input of approximately 1 ug total RNA. Paired-end sequencing was carried out on a HiSeq 2500, and each sample was sequenced in triplicate. A read length of 125 nucleotides per mate was used for RNA-seq. As for the authors' bioinformatics: After trimming, reads were aligned to hg38 using STAR v2.7, and quality control was handled by FASTQC, RSeQC and multiqc. Salmon 0.14.1 was used to quantify gene expression levels as transcripts per million (TPM). Principal component analysis suggested that transcriptomic profiles were not driven by trial, library batch, sequencing batch, treatment regimen or sex. Based on TCRdb reprocessing of the reads, there is one entry per CDR3 protein sequence, and DNA is missing. These V and J calls derive from TCRdb rather than the authors' analysis. This sample holds 350 to 400 distinct CDR3 sequences; roughly 97% were observed only once. The ten biggest clones cover 8.7% of the sample.

According to the germline V gene (reference sequence), CDR1 reads LNHDA and CDR2 reads SQIVND. Its CDR3 holds 14 amino acids, cysteine through phenylalanine. No coding sequence is recorded. As normal controls, peripheral blood was provided by six healthy donors. Overall study outcomes, separate from this receptor: Blood cell composition differed strongly depending on the timepoint, moving from an enrichment of myeloid progenitors at diagnosis to an enrichment of mature lymphoid cells at remission. Blood cell composition at remission was reconfigured to resemble lymphoid cell-enriched normal controls.

The TCR originated in a person aged 25-55 years in good health. The sequenced sample was PBMCs. The V gene is TRBV19 and the J gene is TRBJ2-2; TCRdb designates TRBD2, a call that cannot be tested without DNA. This receptor has the CDR3 CASSLDTNTGELFF.